The rows below give T cell receptor beta chains drawn from one sample of a study of type 1 regulatory T cells. One entry per CDR3 protein, called by TCRdb with MiXCR from the reads. The sample contains some 100,000 distinct CDR3 sequences, roughly 30% of which appear only once. The sample comprised CD4+ T cells, either the whole sample or a sorted fraction (not recorded which). The receptors originated from a human donor in good health. Both conserved end residues are part of each CDR3. A D gene is named only where the DNA matches it firmly. Expanded clones get a size class; other rows say once, few or many, or leave the size out.

j_call,clone_size,d_call,v_call,cdr3_nt,cdr3_aa
TRBJ1-2,.,.,TRBV25-1,TGTGCCAGCAGTGAAGGGAGTCAAGTTACTTTGATAGGCTACACCTTC,CASSEGSQVTLIGYTF
TRBJ2-7,few,TRBD2,TRBV7-8,TGTGCCAGCAGCCCCGGAGGGACTAGCGGGACCTACGAGCAGTACTTC,CASSPGGTSGTYEQYF
TRBJ1-3,.,.,TRBV28,TGTGCCAGCAGTTTAGGATCGCGAAGCTCTGGAAACACCATATATTTT,CASSLGSRSSGNTIYF
TRBJ1-1,few,.,TRBV7-3,TGTGCCAGCAGCTTAATTAGGGGGACTGAAGCTTTCTTT,CASSLIRGTEAFF
TRBJ2-5,.,.,TRBV6-2/TRBV6-3,TGTGCCAGCAGTTACGTGAACGGGGCCCAAGAGACCCAGTACTTC,CASSYVNGAQETQYF
TRBJ2-1,few,.,TRBV19,TGTGCCAGTAGTCGTAGGGACGGGAGCTCCTACAATGAGCAGTTCTTC,CASSRRDGSSYNEQFF
TRBJ2-7,many,.,TRBV7-2,TGTGCCAGCAGCTCAAACCGGGCGGCCTACGAGCAGTACTTC,CASSSNRAAYEQYF
TRBJ1-5,.,.,TRBV7-2,TGTGCCAGCAGCTTAGGACGGACGGGGCCGAATCAGCCCCAGCATTTT,CASSLGRTGPNQPQHF
TRBJ1-4,.,.,TRBV15,TGTGCCACCAGCAGGCGAAGGGACGGTGAAAAACTGTTTTTT,CATSRRRDGEKLFF
TRBJ2-7,.,.,TRBV7-2,TGTGCCAGCAGCTCCTCCGCGGGGCAATCCGAGCAGTACTTC,CASSSSAGQSEQYF
TRBJ2-3,many,.,TRBV3-1,TGTGCCAGCAGCCAAGATCTTTCGGGACCGAACCGCATCACGCAGTATTTT,CASSQDLSGPNRITQYF
TRBJ1-3,.,.,TRBV30,TGTGCCTGGACTCCAGTTGGGGACTTTGGAAACACCATATATTTT,CAWTPVGDFGNTIYF
TRBJ2-3,.,TRBD2,TRBV7-6,TGTGCCAGCAGCTTAGGCCGACTAGCGGGAGCAGATACGCAGTATTTT,CASSLGRLAGADTQYF
TRBJ2-2,.,TRBD1,TRBV5-1,TGCGCCAGCAGCCGGAGGACAGGGGCAACCGGGGAGCTGTTTTTT,CASSRRTGATGELFF
TRBJ2-7,.,TRBD2,TRBV20-1,TGCAGTGCTAGCCTCCGGGGCGGGAGGGGCTACGAGCAGTACTTC,CSASLRGGRGYEQYF
TRBJ2-1,.,TRBD2,TRBV7-9,TGTGCCAGCAGCCCTCCTGTCCACCTAGCGGGAGGGCCTGAGCAGTTCTTC,CASSPPVHLAGGPEQFF
TRBJ1-5,few,.,TRBV20-1,TGCAGTGCTAGATTCCGTTCGGGCCAGCCCCAGCATTTT,CSARFRSGQPQHF
TRBJ1-2,.,TRBD1,TRBV10-3,TGTGCCAGCAGCAGGGACAGGGCTAACTATGGCTACACCTTC,CASSRDRANYGYTF
TRBJ2-5,few,.,TRBV7-8,TGTGCCAGCAGCTCCCTGGGCGTGTTGCAAGAGACCCAGTACTTC,CASSSLGVLQETQYF
TRBJ2-1,.,TRBD1,TRBV4-2,TGTGCCAGCAGCCGACCGACAGGGGGGAATGAGCAGTTCTTC,CASSRPTGGNEQFF
TRBJ1-5,.,TRBD1,TRBV30,TGTGCCTGGAACAGGGGATTTCAGCCCCAGCATTTT,CAWNRGFQPQHF
TRBJ2-3,.,TRBD2,TRBV5-1,TGCGCCAGCAGCTTGGGGACTAGCGGAATCACAGATACGCAGTATTTT,CASSLGTSGITDTQYF
TRBJ2-7,.,TRBD2,TRBV6-6,TGTGCCAGCGGTACGAGATCAGCGGGAGGGGTATACGAGCAGTACTTC,CASGTRSAGGVYEQYF
TRBJ2-7,few,TRBD2,TRBV20-1,TGCAGTGCTCTTCCTAGGATTAGCGGGGTTAACGAGCAGTACTTC,CSALPRISGVNEQYF
TRBJ2-7,.,TRBD1,TRBV5-1,TGCGCCAGCAGCGCAGGGACAGGAGGTATTCAGCAGTACTTC,CASSAGTGGIQQYF
TRBJ1-6,.,.,TRBV12-3/TRBV12-4,TGTGCCAGCAGTTTAGCGCGCGGGCTGTATTCACCCCTCCACTTT,CASSLARGLYSPLHF
TRBJ2-3,few,.,TRBV5-1,TGCGCCAGCAGCTCCGAGTCGGCAGATACGCAGTATTTT,CASSSESADTQYF
TRBJ2-7,few,.,TRBV7-2,TGTGCCAGCAGCGCCCTTGCCGGGTCCCTCTCCTACGAGCAGTACTTC,CASSALAGSLSYEQYF
TRBJ2-5,few,.,TRBV15,TGTGCCACCAGCAGAGATAAGGGTTTGGGTTCGGATGAGACCCAGTACTTC,CATSRDKGLGSDETQYF
TRBJ2-1,.,.,TRBV2,TGTGCCAGCAGTGAACAGATGGAATGGGGTCTGGAGTTCTTC,CASSEQMEWGLEFF
TRBJ1-2,.,.,TRBV20-1,TGCAGTGCTCGGATTACTAACTATGGCTACACCTTC,CSARITNYGYTF
TRBJ1-2,few,.,TRBV12-3/TRBV12-4,TGTGCCAGCAGTAGGGGCGGGCAGTTCCTCTATGGCTACACCTTC,CASSRGGQFLYGYTF
TRBJ2-2,few,.,TRBV7-7,TGTGCCAGCAGCCCTCAAACCCCCTATACCAACACCGGGGAGCTGTTTTTT,CASSPQTPYTNTGELFF
TRBJ2-7,.,.,TRBV7-9,TGTGCCAGCAGCTTCCAAAAACAGAGAATCCCCTACGAGCAGTACTTC,CASSFQKQRIPYEQYF
TRBJ1-1,.,.,TRBV12-3/TRBV12-4,TGTACCAGCTCACCCAGGGTGAGGACTGAAGCTTTCTTT,CTSSPRVRTEAFF
TRBJ2-7,.,TRBD1,TRBV20-1,TGCAGTGCTAGCTACCGGGGACAGGTGGTTCGCGAGCAGTACTTC,CSASYRGQVVREQYF
TRBJ2-3,.,.,TRBV7-2,TGTGCCAGCAGCTACTATACAGATACGCAGTATTTT,CASSYYTDTQYF
TRBJ2-5,few,.,TRBV7-9,TGTGCCAGCAGCTTAATTCAGCCAACCCAAGAGACCCAGTACTTC,CASSLIQPTQETQYF
TRBJ2-5,.,.,TRBV28,TGTGCCAGCGGAAAGGGCGGGAAAGAGACCCAGTACTTC,CASGKGGKETQYF
TRBJ1-5,.,.,TRBV20-1,TGCAGTGCTAGAGGGGGGGGAGGGAAGCCCCAGCATTTT,CSARGGGGKPQHF
TRBJ2-7,few,TRBD2,TRBV3-1,TGTGCCAGCAGCCAAGAACTAGCGGGAGGGATCGAGCAGTACTTC,CASSQELAGGIEQYF
TRBJ2-7,few,TRBD1,TRBV30,TGTGCCTGGGGACAGGGTTACGCCTACGAGCAGTACTTC,CAWGQGYAYEQYF
TRBJ2-2,few,.,TRBV10-3,TGTGCCATCAGTGAGGACGGAATGAACACCGGGGAGCTGTTTTTT,CAISEDGMNTGELFF
TRBJ2-3,few,TRBD2,TRBV24-1,TGTGCCACCAGTTTGGGAGGTCTAGCGGGAGCAGGTCCATTTGCGGATACGCAGTATTTT,CATSLGGLAGAGPFADTQYF
TRBJ2-5,.,.,TRBV14,TGTGCCAGCAGCCAAGATCTTGGGCAGCAAGAGACCCAGTACTTC,CASSQDLGQQETQYF
TRBJ2-7,.,TRBD2,TRBV29-1,TGCAGCGTCTGGGGCGGGAGGGGTCTCGAGCAGTACTTC,CSVWGGRGLEQYF
TRBJ1-6,few,.,TRBV7-2,TGTGCCAGCAGCTTAGATCTGAGCTCCTATAATTCACCCCTCCACTTT,CASSLDLSSYNSPLHF
TRBJ2-2,once,.,TRBV14,TGTGCCAGCAGCCACATTTTGGGAAAGCTGAACACCGGGGAGCTGTTTTTT,CASSHILGKLNTGELFF
TRBJ2-2,few,.,TRBV24-1,TGTGCCACCAGGCGGAGCACCGGGGAGCTGTTTTTT,CATRRSTGELFF
TRBJ1-5,.,.,TRBV15,TGTGCCACCAGCAGAGATCTCGGGGTCCGCAATCAGCCCCAGCATTTT,CATSRDLGVRNQPQHF
TRBJ2-7,.,.,TRBV5-4,TGTGCCAGCAGCTTTCTGGGCGGCAGCAGGGACGAGCAGTACTTC,CASSFLGGSRDEQYF
TRBJ2-5,.,.,TRBV4-1,TGCGCCAGCAGCCATCCTGGGGGTTTCCAAGAGACCCAGTACTTC,CASSHPGGFQETQYF
TRBJ2-2,few,TRBD2,TRBV2,TGTGCCAGCAGTGTGGCTAGCGGGCACACCGGGGAGCTGTTTTTT,CASSVASGHTGELFF
TRBJ1-5,.,TRBD1,TRBV18,TGTGCCAGCTCATCAGGACAGGGAGGTTACCAGCCCCAGCATTTT,CASSSGQGGYQPQHF
TRBJ2-3,few,.,TRBV3-1,TGTGCCAGCAGCCTATCGGGACTCCCGGCTAGCACAGATACGCAGTATTTT,CASSLSGLPASTDTQYF
TRBJ1-1,medium-sized,.,TRBV7-9,TGTGCCAGCAGCTTAGGGGATACTCCGCAAGCTTTCTTT,CASSLGDTPQAFF
TRBJ2-2,once,TRBD1,TRBV12-3/TRBV12-4,TGTGTCAGCGGAGGACAGGGGATCACCGGGGAGCTGTTTTTT,CVSGGQGITGELFF
TRBJ2-1,.,.,TRBV18,TGTGCCAGCTCACCACGTCTCGAAGGGGGGGATGAGCAGTTCTTC,CASSPRLEGGDEQFF
TRBJ2-3,.,.,TRBV29-1,TGCAGCGTTGAAGGTCCGGGGGCCGAAGATACGCAGTATTTT,CSVEGPGAEDTQYF